This paragraph covers one TCR beta chain sequence. Antigen: not known. The sample contains more than one DNA sequence encoding this CDR3. An even split of each subset's genomic DNA across several immunoSEQ plates was performed. This table comes from immunoSEQ multiplex PCR, and its TCRdb copy is limited to in-frame clones, with some not included. The repertoire holds under 1,900,000 clones, with 97% to 99% as singletons. The data were obtained in a study of shared clonotypes between healthy human individuals. In the study overall: The donor pool was made up of a couple of women and three men aged 18 to 49. Study-wide findings and caveats: Among the subsets, naive ones generally showed larger estimated richness than memory ones. It was the non-shared clonotypes that had lower generation probabilities than clonotypes shared by all four donors.

The germline gives CDR1 SGHTA, CDR2 FQGNSA. V shed 1 base and J shed 6 bases, with 10 bases lying between them. CDR3 length: 13 residues. The chain is built from TRBV7-2 and TRBJ2-7, with no clear D. Specimen: naive CD4+ T cells sorted from blood. Subset given: CD45RA+ positively selected. This receptor was identified in a man aged 25-45 years in good health. CDR3 sequence: CASSLGVASEQYF. As DNA, the CDR3 is TGTGCCAGCAGCTTAGGGGTAGCTTCCGAGCAGTACTTC. Full variable domain (missing parts from reference TRBV7-2 and TRBJ2-7): GAGVSQSPSNKVTEKGKDVELRCDPISGHTALYWYRQSLGQGLEFLIYFQGNSAPDKSGLPSDRFSAERTGGSVSTLTIQRTQQEDSAVYLCASSLGVASEQYFGPGTRLTVT.